Shown below are 28 T cell receptor beta chains from a single sample sequenced in a study of shared clonotypes between healthy human individuals. Data came from immunoSEQ multiplex PCR; TCRdb stores just in-frame clones and leaves some out. The sample shows 2 million to 2.5 million clones, less than 95% of them seen only once. The sequencing input was naive CD4+ T cells from PBMCs. Subset given: CD45RA+ positively selected. All receptors come from a man between 18 and 35 years old in good health. Some clones in this sample may be carry-over from other donors' samples.

The gene calls are TRBV5-4 and TRBJ2-7; 16 bases are a match to TRBD2. Germline values: CDR1 SGHNT, CDR2 YYREEE (reference sequence). The J segment lost 0 bases and the V segment lost 3 bases, leaving 3 bases of the junction unmatched. The CDR3 consists of 17 residues. The CDR3 loop reads CASSWGLAGGPSYEQYF. The CDR3 DNA follows: TGTGCCAGCAGCTGGGGACTAGCGGGAGGGCCCTCCTACGAGCAGTACTTC.

Worth noting for this clone: Additional DNA sequences in this sample encode the identical CDR3. V gene TRBV15 combines with J gene TRBJ1-2; 8 nucleotides match TRBD1. From germline, CDR1 is LNHNV and CDR2 YYDKDF (reference sequence). J was trimmed by 4 bases and V by 5 bases; bases with no gene match: 6. The CDR3 totals 14 residues. The CDR3 protein is CATSRDRRSYGYTF. CDR3 nucleotides: TGTGCCACCAGCCGGGACAGGAGGTCCTATGGCTACACCTTC.

This chain links TRBV4-1 with TRBJ2-7; D gene unclear. The CDR3 extends over 15 amino acids. Germline values: CDR1 MGHRA, CDR2 YSYEKL. With 2 bases removed from V and 1 base from J, the gap between germline ends came to 12 bases. The DNA for the CDR3 is TGCGCCAGCAGCCAATCATCAGGAGTGTCCTACGAGCAGTACTTC. This codes for CASSQSSGVSYEQYF.

The chain is built from TRBV5-3 and TRBJ2-1; 9 positions match TRBD2. TRBV5-3 is filed as an ORF, its function uncertain. CDR3 length: 14 residues. The J segment lost 9 bases and the V segment lost 5 bases, leaving 9 bases of the junction unmatched. CDR3 in amino acids: CARRPGTSFFEQFF. CDR3 coding DNA: TGTGCCAGAAGGCCCGGGACTAGCTTTTTTGAGCAGTTCTTC.

J is TRBJ2-7 and V is TRBV4-2; 7 nucleotides agree with TRBD1. The CDR3 loop spans 14 amino acids. With 3 bases clipped from V and 1 base from J, the junction kept 3 bases outside the gene matches. Per germline, CDR1 LGHNA and CDR2 YNFKEQ. CDR3 DNA: TGTGCCAGCAGCCATAAGGGACAGTCCTACGAGCAGTACTTC. This gives the protein CASSHKGQSYEQYF.

Details on this clone: Distinct nucleotide sequences in the sample also encode this CDR3. The chain employs TRBV5-1 and TRBJ2-2; 12 bases match TRBD2. Germline V CDR1 and CDR2: SGHRS, YFSETQ. The CDR3 spans 15 residues. Trimming took 5 bases from V and 3 from J; bases not matched to a gene: 2. CDR3 loop: CASSRLAGDTGELFF. The CDR3 DNA follows: TGCGCCAGCAGTCGACTAGCGGGAGACACCGGGGAGCTGTTTTTT.

This clone showed up just once. This chain links TRBV5-1 with TRBJ2-5, with D uncertain. V gave up 0 bases and J gave up 5 bases, with 8 bases separating them. This CDR3 contains 13 residues. CDR1 is SGHRS and CDR2 is YFSETQ in the germline V gene. The CDR3 protein is CASSLVTAETQYF. DNA of the CDR3: TGCGCCAGCAGCTTGGTAACGGCGGAGACCCAGTACTTC.

To note about this clone: This sample includes further DNA sequences coding for the same CDR3. The chain is built from TRBV11-2 and TRBJ2-7; a weak D match, TRBD1 (5 bases). The CDR3 is 13 amino acids. CDR1 is SGHAT and CDR2 is FQNNGV in the germline V gene. The V end lost 1 base, the J end lost 3 bases, and 7 bases lay between the germline ends. The CDR3, as DNA: TGTGCCAGCAGCTTAGGGGGCGGCTACGAGCAGTACTTC. As protein: CASSLGGGYEQYF.

The chain couples TRBV7-2 to TRBJ2-3; no clear D. The CDR3 loop spans 13 amino acids. V lost 3 bases and J lost 0, with 4 bases in between. Germline CDR1 and CDR2: SGHTA and FQGNSA. CDR3 sequence (DNA): TGTGCCAGCAGCTTCCAAAGCACAGATACGCAGTATTTT. This gives the protein CASSFQSTDTQYF.

V gene TRBV7-3 combines with J gene TRBJ2-2, with TRBD2 matching 7 bases. V was pared by 3 bases and J by 7 bases, with 2 bases of the junction left unmatched. CDR3 length: 13 amino acids. Germline loops: CDR1 SGHTA, CDR2 FQGTGA. The CDR3 sequence: CASSFPGGGELFF. The CDR3 DNA is TGTGCCAGCAGCTTCCCGGGAGGCGGGGAGCTGTTTTTT.

This clone was detected only once. This chain joins TRBV6-5 and TRBJ2-7; a possible D gene is TRBD1 (6 bases). This CDR3 is built from 13 residues. V gave up 7 bases and J gave up 4 bases, with 14 bases separating them. Germline CDR1 MNHEY, CDR2 SVGAGI. The CDR3 reads CASTPRRGYEQYF. DNA of the CDR3: TGTGCCAGCACACCGCGCAGGGGTTACGAGCAGTACTTC.

The chain recombines TRBV5-8 with TRBJ2-5, with TRBD1 matching 11 bases. CDR3 length: 15 residues. Trimming removed 5 bases from V and 5 bases from J; junction bases left unmatched: 8. Looked up from germline, CDR1 is SGHTS and CDR2 is YDEGEE. The CDR3, as DNA: TGTGCCAGCAGACTCGGACAGGGGGCTGTGGAGACCCAGTACTTC. Its translation is CASRLGQGAVETQYF.

The rearrangement uses TRBV7-2 and TRBJ2-7; D perhaps matches TRBD2 (6 bases). This CDR3 has 15 residues. The V end lost 8 bases, the J end lost 3 bases, and 20 bases lay between the germline ends. Germline values: CDR1 SGHTA, CDR2 FQGNSA. The CDR3 DNA is TGTGCCAGCGGAAAGGGACTCGCGCTTATCTACGAGCAGTACTTC. Translating it yields CASGKGLALIYEQYF.

The rearrangement uses TRBV10-3 and TRBJ2-7; 7 bases are a match to TRBD1. The CDR3 is 16 residues long. V lost 3 bases, J lost 3 bases, and 11 bases stayed unmatched. Per the germline V gene, CDR1 is ENHRY and CDR2 is SYGVKD. The DNA of the CDR3 is TGTGCCATCAGTGATTTCGGCAAGGGACAGTACTACGAGCAGTACTTC. Its protein product is CAISDFGKGQYYEQYF.

The chain employs TRBV6-6 and TRBJ1-1; D is uncertain. The V end was cut by 2 bases, the J end by 6 bases, with 19 bases between. Germline CDR1 reads MNHNY; CDR2 reads SVGAGI (reference sequence). This CDR3 spans 16 amino acids. The CDR3 is CASSYEDPSIFAEAFF. CDR3 bases: TGTGCCAGCAGTTACGAGGACCCATCCATATTCGCTGAAGCTTTCTTT.

This clone appeared a single time. The gene calls are TRBV6-1 and TRBJ1-5; 12 bases fit TRBD1. J was trimmed by 5 bases and V by 3 bases; bases with no gene match: 14. Germline assignment: CDR1 MNHNS and CDR2 SASEGT. CDR3 length equals 19 residues. Here the CDR3 DNA reads TGTGCCAGCAGTGACCCGGGGGACAGGGGGCATAGTACCGATCAGCCCCAGCATTTT. Translated: CASSDPGDRGHSTDQPQHF.

The rearrangement joins TRBV7-9 to TRBJ1-5; D gene ambiguous. Trimming pared 10 bases from V and 7 bases from J, leaving 14 bases between. The CDR3 contains 12 residues. Germline CDR1 and CDR2: SEHNR and FQNEAQ (reference sequence). The CDR3 coding sequence is TGTGCCATCGGTTATTTAGGGCAGCCCCAGCATTTT. This codes for CAIGYLGQPQHF.

The gene calls are TRBV5-8 and TRBJ1-2; the D is unclear. This CDR3 has 12 residues. Germline assignment: CDR1 SGHTS and CDR2 YDEGEE. Between the trimmed V and J ends, which lost 1 base and 5 bases, there was a span of 6 bases. CDR3 DNA sequence: TGTGCCAGCAGCTTGAACTTTTATGGCTACACCTTC. Translated, it gives CASSLNFYGYTF.

The chain carries TRBV5-4 and TRBJ2-5; D is ambiguous. Deletions cut 3 bases from V and 3 bases from J, with 9 bases between. The CDR3 is made up of 13 amino acids. Germline V gene lookup returns CDR1 SGHNT and CDR2 YYREEE (reference sequence). The CDR3 region has the DNA TGTGCCAGCAGCTCGGTTGGAGAAGAGACCCAGTACTTC. Translated, it gives CASSSVGEETQYF. Supplemented by reference TRBV5-4 and TRBJ2-5, the full variable domain reads ETGVTQSPTHLIKTRGQQVTLRCSSQSGHNTVSWYQQALGQGPQFIFQYYREEENGRGNFPPRFSGLQFPNYSSELNVNALELDDSALYLCASSSVGEETQYFGPGTRLLVL.

The chain joins TRBV6-5 to TRBJ2-2; D is possibly TRBD1 (6 bases). The V end lost 5 bases, the J end lost 4 bases, and 14 bases lay between the germline ends. CDR1 is MNHEY, CDR2 SVGAGI, per germline. The CDR3 is made up of 15 amino acids. CDR3 loop: CASSGQRTSTGELFF. The CDR3 bases are TGTGCCAGCAGTGGACAGCGCACTAGCACCGGGGAGCTGTTTTTT.

The chain joins TRBV6-5 to TRBJ2-7, with 8 bases fitting TRBD2. Germline trimming cut 5 bases from V and 5 bases from J; bases unmatched to any gene: 8. Germline V gene lookup returns CDR1 MNHEY and CDR2 SVGAGI. This CDR3 comprises 14 residues. CDR3 DNA sequence: TGTGCCAGCAGTCGGGGGGGGGCACGGAACGAGCAGTACTTC. It specifies CASSRGGARNEQYF.

The chain employs TRBV28 and TRBJ2-3, with 10 bases identical to TRBD1. CDR3 length equals 16 residues. CDR1 and CDR2 (germline): MDHEN, SYDVKM. V was clipped by 6 bases and J by 8 bases; unmatched bases: 14. DNA for the CDR3: TGTGCCAGCAGCGCCGGCCGGGACAGGGGCGGGAGTACGCAGTATTTT. Its translation: CASSAGRDRGGSTQYF.

The rearrangement joins TRBV30 to TRBJ2-2; TRBD1 might be the D (7 bases). This CDR3 is built from 12 residues. Germline CDR1 reads GTSNPN; CDR2 reads SVGIG (reference sequence). The CDR3 DNA reads TGTGGACGCGGGACAGTCACCGGGGAGCTGTTTTTT. This sequence encodes CGRGTVTGELFF.

This clone was detected only once. The chain employs TRBV7-9 and TRBJ2-1, with 7 bases identical to TRBD2. The V gene's germline CDR1 is SEHNR and CDR2 FQNEAQ (reference sequence). The CDR3 runs 13 residues. Trimming removed 1 base from V and 12 bases from J; junction bases left unmatched: 6. CDR3 bases: TGTGCCAGCAGCTTAGAACGTCTAGCGGCGCAGTTCTTC. Its protein product is CASSLERLAAQFF.

J is TRBJ2-2 and V is TRBV7-3; D is unresolved. V was trimmed by 4 bases and J by 5 bases, leaving 11 bases between them. Germline CDR1 and CDR2: SGHTA and FQGTGA. CDR3 length equals 14 residues. The CDR3 DNA reads as TGTGCCAGCAGCTCCCTATCCTTGACCGGGGAGCTGTTTTTT. Amino acids: CASSSLSLTGELFF.

The J gene is TRBJ1-2, the V gene TRBV19; TRBD1 aligns across 7 bases. CDR3 length: 16 residues. Germline lookup yields CDR1 LNHDA and CDR2 SQIVND (reference sequence). The V segment lost 6 bases and the J segment 4 bases; nucleotides outside the gene matches: 14. CDR3 sequence (DNA): TGTGCCAGTAGAAGGGGACAGAACGAAATAACCTATGGCTACACCTTC. Translated, it gives CASRRGQNEITYGYTF.

This clone was found a few times. The chain combines TRBV4-1 with TRBJ2-5, with 10 positions matching TRBD1. This CDR3 is 15 amino acids long. Trimming cost V 1 base and J 4 bases; bases outside gene matches: 3. Germline values: CDR1 MGHRA, CDR2 YSYEKL. CDR3 residues: CASSQGGQGGETQYF. The CDR3 region has the DNA TGCGCCAGCAGCCAAGGTGGACAGGGGGGAGAGACCCAGTACTTC.

Remarks on this clone: The same CDR3 is also encoded by other DNA sequences in this sample. The chain employs TRBV7-2 and TRBJ1-3; D gene unclear. Germline CDR1 SGHTA, CDR2 FQGNSA. Trimming removed 1 base from V and 1 base from J, with 8 bases in between. The CDR3 is 15 residues long. CDR3 nucleotides: TGTGCCAGCAGCTTAGTAGGAATATCTGGAAACACCATATATTTT. Translated, it gives CASSLVGISGNTIYF.